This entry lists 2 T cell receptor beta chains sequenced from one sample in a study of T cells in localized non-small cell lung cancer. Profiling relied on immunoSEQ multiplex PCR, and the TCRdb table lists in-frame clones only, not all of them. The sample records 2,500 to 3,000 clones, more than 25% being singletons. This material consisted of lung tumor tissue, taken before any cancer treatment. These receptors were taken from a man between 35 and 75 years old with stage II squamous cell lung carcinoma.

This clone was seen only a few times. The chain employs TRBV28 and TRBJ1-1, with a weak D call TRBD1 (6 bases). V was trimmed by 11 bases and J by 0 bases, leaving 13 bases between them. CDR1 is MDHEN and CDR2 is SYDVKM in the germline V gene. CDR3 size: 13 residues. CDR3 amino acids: CACKGDLNTEAFF. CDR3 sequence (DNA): TGTGCCTGCAAGGGGGACCTGAACACTGAAGCTTTCTTT.

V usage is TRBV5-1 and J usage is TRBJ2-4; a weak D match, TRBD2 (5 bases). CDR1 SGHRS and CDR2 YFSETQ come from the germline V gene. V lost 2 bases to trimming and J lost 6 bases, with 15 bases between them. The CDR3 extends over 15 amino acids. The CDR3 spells CASSFDTGGGNIQYF. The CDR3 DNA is TGCGCCAGCAGCTTCGACACGGGTGGAGGAAACATTCAGTACTTC.